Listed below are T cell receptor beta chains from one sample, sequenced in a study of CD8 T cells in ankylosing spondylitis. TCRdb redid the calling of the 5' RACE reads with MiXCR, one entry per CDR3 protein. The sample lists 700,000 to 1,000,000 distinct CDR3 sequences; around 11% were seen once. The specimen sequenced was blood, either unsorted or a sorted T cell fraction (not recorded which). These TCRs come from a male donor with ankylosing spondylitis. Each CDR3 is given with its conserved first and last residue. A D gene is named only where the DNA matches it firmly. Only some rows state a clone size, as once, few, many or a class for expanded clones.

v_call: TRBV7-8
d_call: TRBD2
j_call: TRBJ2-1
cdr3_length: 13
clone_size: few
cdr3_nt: TGTGCCAGCAGCTCGGGACTAGAAAATGAGCAGTTCTTC
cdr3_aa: CASSSGLENEQFF

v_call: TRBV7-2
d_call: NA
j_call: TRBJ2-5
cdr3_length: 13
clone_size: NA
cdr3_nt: TGTGCCAGCAGCGACCATCGGACAGCCACCCAGTACTTC
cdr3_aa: CASSDHRTATQYF

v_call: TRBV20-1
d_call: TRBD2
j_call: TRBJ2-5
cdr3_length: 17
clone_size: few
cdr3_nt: TGCAGTGCTAGAGATCAGGGCGGTCGCTTTTGGGGGGGGACCCAGTACTTC
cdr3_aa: CSARDQGGRFWGGTQYF

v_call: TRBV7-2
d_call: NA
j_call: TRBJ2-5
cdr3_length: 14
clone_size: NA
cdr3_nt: TGTGCCAGCAGCTTCCCTGGGCAGCCGGGGACCCAGTACTTC
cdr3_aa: CASSFPGQPGTQYF

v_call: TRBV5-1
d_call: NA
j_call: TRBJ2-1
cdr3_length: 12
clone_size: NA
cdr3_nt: TGCGCCAGCAGCATCCAAATCAATGAGCAGTTCTTC
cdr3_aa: CASSIQINEQFF

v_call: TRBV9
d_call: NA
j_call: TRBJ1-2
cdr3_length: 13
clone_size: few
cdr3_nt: TGTGCCAGCAGCGTAGGGGACCTCTATGGCTACACCTTC
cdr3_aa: CASSVGDLYGYTF

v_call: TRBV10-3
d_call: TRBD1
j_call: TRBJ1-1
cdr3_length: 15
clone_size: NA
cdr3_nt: TGTGCCATCAGTGAGTGGGACAGCGGGAACACTGAAGCTTTCTTT
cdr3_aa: CAISEWDSGNTEAFF

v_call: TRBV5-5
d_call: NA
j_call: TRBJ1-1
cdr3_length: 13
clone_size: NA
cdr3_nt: TGTGCCAGCAGCTTGGGTAGGGGGGGACGAGCTTTCTTT
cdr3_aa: CASSLGRGGRAFF

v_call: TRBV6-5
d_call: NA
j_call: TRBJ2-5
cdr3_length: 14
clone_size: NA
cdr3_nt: TGTGCCAGCAGTTTCACCAGGAGTCAAGAGACCCAGTACTTC
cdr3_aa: CASSFTRSQETQYF

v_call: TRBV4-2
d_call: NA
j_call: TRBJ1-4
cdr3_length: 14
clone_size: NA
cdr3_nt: TGTGCCAGCAGCCAAGACCCGACTGGAGAAAAACTGTTTTTT
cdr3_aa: CASSQDPTGEKLFF

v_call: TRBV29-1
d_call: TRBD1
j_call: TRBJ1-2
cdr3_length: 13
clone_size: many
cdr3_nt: TGCAGCGTTGGGACAGGGGGCGCATATGGCTACACCTTC
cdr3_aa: CSVGTGGAYGYTF

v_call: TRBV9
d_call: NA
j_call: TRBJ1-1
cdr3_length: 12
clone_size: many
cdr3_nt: TGTGCCAGCAGCCCCATTAGGGGGGAAGCTTTCTTT
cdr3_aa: CASSPIRGEAFF

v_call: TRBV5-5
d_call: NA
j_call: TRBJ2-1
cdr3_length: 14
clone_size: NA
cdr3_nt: TGTGCCAGCAGCTTCGGTTTCAGCTACAATGAGCAGTTCTTC
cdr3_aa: CASSFGFSYNEQFF

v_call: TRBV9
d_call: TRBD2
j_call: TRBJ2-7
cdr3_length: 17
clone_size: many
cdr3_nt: TGTGCCAGCAGCGTGGGTAGCGGGAGGTCTATCTATAGCGAGCAGTACTTC
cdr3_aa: CASSVGSGRSIYSEQYF

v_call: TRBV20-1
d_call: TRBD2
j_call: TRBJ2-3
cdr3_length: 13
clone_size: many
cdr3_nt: TGCAGTGCCCCGGGACTAGCCGCAGATACGCAGTATTTT
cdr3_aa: CSAPGLAADTQYF

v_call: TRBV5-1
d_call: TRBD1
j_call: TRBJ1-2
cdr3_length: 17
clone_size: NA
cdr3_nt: TGCGCCAGCAGCTTGAGTGCGACAGGGTTGGCAGGATATGGCTACACCTTC
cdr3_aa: CASSLSATGLAGYGYTF